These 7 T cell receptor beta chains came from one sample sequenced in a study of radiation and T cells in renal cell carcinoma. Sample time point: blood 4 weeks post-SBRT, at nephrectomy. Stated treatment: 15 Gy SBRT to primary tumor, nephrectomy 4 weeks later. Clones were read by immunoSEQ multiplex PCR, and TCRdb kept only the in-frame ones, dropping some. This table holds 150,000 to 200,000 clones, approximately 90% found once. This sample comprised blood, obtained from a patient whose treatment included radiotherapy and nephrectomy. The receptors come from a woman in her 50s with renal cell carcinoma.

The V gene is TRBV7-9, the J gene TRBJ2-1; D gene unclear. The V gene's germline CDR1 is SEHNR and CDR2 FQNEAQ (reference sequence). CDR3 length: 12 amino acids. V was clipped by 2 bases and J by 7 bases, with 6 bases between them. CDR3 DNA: TGTGCCAGCAGCTTACAGAGGAATGAGCAGTTCTTC. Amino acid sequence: CASSLQRNEQFF. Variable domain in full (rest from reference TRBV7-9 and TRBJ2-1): DTGVSQNPRHKITKRGQNVTFRCDPISEHNRLYWYRQTLGQGPEFLTYFQNEAQLEKSRLLSDRFSAERPKGSFSTLEIQRTEQGDSAMYLCASSLQRNEQFFGPGTRLTVL.

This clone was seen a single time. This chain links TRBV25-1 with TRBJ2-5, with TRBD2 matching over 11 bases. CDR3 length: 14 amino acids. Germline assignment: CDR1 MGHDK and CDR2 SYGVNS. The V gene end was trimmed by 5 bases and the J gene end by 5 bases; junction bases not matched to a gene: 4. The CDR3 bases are TGTGCCAGCAGTCTAGCGGGGGGTTGGGAGACCCAGTACTTC. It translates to CASSLAGGWETQYF.

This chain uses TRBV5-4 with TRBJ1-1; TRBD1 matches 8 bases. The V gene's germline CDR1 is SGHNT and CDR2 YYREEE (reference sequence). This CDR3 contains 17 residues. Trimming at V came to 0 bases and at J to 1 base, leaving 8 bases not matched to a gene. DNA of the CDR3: TGTGCCAGCAGCTTGGGGCAGGGGGCGATCAGGAACACTGAAGCTTTCTTT. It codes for CASSLGQGAIRNTEAFF.

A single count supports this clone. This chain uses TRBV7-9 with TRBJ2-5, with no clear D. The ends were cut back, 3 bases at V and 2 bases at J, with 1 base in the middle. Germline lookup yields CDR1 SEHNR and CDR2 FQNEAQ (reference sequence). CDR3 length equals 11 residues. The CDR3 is CASSFQETQYF. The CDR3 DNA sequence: TGTGCCAGCAGCTTTCAAGAGACCCAGTACTTC. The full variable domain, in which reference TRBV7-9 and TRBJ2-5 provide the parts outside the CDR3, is DTGVSQNPRHKITKRGQNVTFRCDPISEHNRLYWYRQTLGQGPEFLTYFQNEAQLEKSRLLSDRFSAERPKGSFSTLEIQRTEQGDSAMYLCASSFQETQYFGPGTRLLVL.

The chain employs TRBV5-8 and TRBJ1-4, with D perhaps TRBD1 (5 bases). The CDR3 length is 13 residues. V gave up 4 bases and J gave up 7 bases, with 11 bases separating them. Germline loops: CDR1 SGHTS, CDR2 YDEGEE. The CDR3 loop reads CASSGGLGEKLFF. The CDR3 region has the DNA TGTGCCAGCAGCGGGGGACTAGGTGAAAAACTGTTTTTT.

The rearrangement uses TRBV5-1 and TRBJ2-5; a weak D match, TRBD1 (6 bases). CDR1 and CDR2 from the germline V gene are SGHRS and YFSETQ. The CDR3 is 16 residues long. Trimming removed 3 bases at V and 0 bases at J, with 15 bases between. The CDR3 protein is CASSYSGVGDQETQYF. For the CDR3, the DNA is TGCGCCAGCAGCTATTCAGGGGTAGGGGACCAAGAGACCCAGTACTTC.

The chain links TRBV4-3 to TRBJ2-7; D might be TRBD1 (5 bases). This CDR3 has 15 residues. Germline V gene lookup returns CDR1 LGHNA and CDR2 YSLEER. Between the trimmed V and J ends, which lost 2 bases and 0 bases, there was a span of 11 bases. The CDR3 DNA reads TGCGCCAGCAGCCAACAGACAGACGTCTCCTACGAGCAGTACTTC. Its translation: CASSQQTDVSYEQYF.